The present entry profiles one T cell receptor (beta chain) with its context. The record originates from a study of blood T cell repertoires in COVID-19. As for the study in general: From the United States, Italy and Spain came samples of acute and convalescent COVID-19. In each case, the material was cDNA or gDNA derived from T cells, B-cell-depleted T cells, or PBMCs.

Original handling: Nucleated cell number was recorded as an estimate derived from reference gene primer amplification. Sequencing used immunoSEQ multiplex PCR; TCRdb keeps in-frame clones, though not all of them. V and J calls plus clone size are reproduced from that table; the DNA served to infer D and trimming. The table includes roughly 330,000 clones, 80% to 90% detected once. The germline CDR1 and CDR2 sequences are LNHDA and SQIVND (reference sequence). This CDR3 has 15 amino acids. The V and J ends lost 8 bases and 2 bases respectively, with 18 bases between them. The source is a woman aged 45-65 years with acute or convalescent COVID-19. Sequencing used peripheral blood. The rearrangement joins TRBV19 to TRBJ1-1; tentative D call: TRBD1 (5 bases). DNA for the CDR3: TGTGCCAGTCTCTCCGGGGGGATCCAAAACACTGAAGCTTTCTTT. This codes for CASLSGGIQNTEAFF.